This entry is about one T cell receptor (beta chain). What this receptor recognizes is not known. No base quality information exists; no much larger clone differs at one position. Patients chosen for sequencing had shown expansion of CD8+CD57+ cells by flow cytometry. All patients had severe acquired aplastic anemia diagnosed by International Study of Aplastic Anemia and Agranulocytosis and Camitta criteria. Patients had received no therapy at the time of blood sampling. The study deep-sequenced TCR repertoires of sorted CD4+ and CD8+ blood T cells from severe aplastic anemia patients and healthy subjects. Patients were enrolled under clinicaltrials.gov protocols 00001620, 01623167, 00001397, 00071045, 00081523 and 00961064 in the USA. Ficoll-Paque density gradient centrifugation was used to isolate peripheral blood mononuclear cells. Before DNA extraction, CD4+ and CD8+ T cells were sorted with FACS or magnetic beads.

The data are from a study of CD8+CD57+ T cells in acquired aplastic anemia (dated 2018 in TCRdb). About the full investigation: On average, sorted CD4+ and CD8+ cells yielded 3 to 4 ug of extracted DNA, with a range of about 0.19 to 30 ug. CD8+CD57+ expansion was defined as a frequency above the mean frequency observed in healthy subjects. On the study overall, not on this receptor specifically: Twenty-nine CD8+ CDR3 sequences were shared between patients and controls but appeared highly expressed in patients and within their immunodominant clones. CD8+ Simpson's diversity did not differ significantly between patients and healthy controls (P=0.060).

Genomic DNA was used as template for profiling of TCR beta VDJ combinations and CDR3 sequences. An Illumina HiSeq 2000 was used for TCR repertoire sequencing. The paper's data handling went like this. Repertoires were assessed using TRBV/TRBJ rearrangement plots, CDR3 size and DJ length profiles, and Simpson's diversity index. Whichever DNA sequence was most abundant in the deep sequencing data was defined as the immunodominant clone. CDR3 amino acid sequences were checked for sharing across subjects and were also compared against the VDJdb database and published repertoires. Clones were called with MiXCR by TCRdb after fastp trimmed the public reads at Q25, and only in-frame beta chains were retained. Here each entry gathers all rows of one CDR3 protein and keeps the most common genes and DNA. TCRdb, rather than the study authors, made the V and J calls. This sample is represented by 200,000 to 300,000 distinct CDR3 sequences; around 82% of them were singletons. The ten top clones hold less than 50% of the sample.

CDR1 and CDR2 were assigned from the germline V gene (reference sequence) as LNHDA and SQIVND. CDR3 length: 12 amino acids, cysteine to phenylalanine. Here the CDR3 DNA is all that survives: 36 bases in frame from base 1. At the junction V is shortened by 7 bases and J by 6 bases, with 10 bases in between. Sequencing was carried out using sorted CD4+, CD8+, or CD8+CD57+ T cells (not recorded which) from PBMCs. The sequence derives from a human donor with aplastic anemia. The chain was built from TRBV19 and TRBJ1-5; a weak D assignment points to TRBD1 (5 bases agree). The DNA reads as follows: TGTGCCAGTACCCTTGGGGGTCAGCCCCAGCATTTT. Protein translation: CASTLGGQPQHF.